The entry below describes one TCR beta chain. Its cognate antigen has yet to be identified. No base qualities exist here, and no much larger clone lies one base off it. These data belong to a study of a mutant IDH1 vaccine in newly diagnosed glioma (dated by TCRdb to the early 2020s). At the level of the whole study: Patients received eight vaccinations in weeks 1, 3, 5, 7, 11, 15, 19 and 23, corresponding to visits V03 through V10. For exploratory analyses, longitudinal TCRB deep sequencing was carried out in some 25 treated patients wherever samples were available. Vaccination was initiated 4-6 weeks after radiotherapy alone, or concurrently with temozolomide cycles in the chemotherapy-containing groups. Of the 25 to 35 patients who were treated, around 60% were male and around 40% were female, and the mean age was around 40 years. Six visits were used for peripheral blood collection: V03 (baseline), V05, V07, V10, V12 and V13. Before enrollment, patients had received standard therapy of radiotherapy alone, temozolomide alone, or radiochemotherapy with temozolomide; most received the combination. What the work shows at the level of the full study, not this receptor alone: Pseudoprogression appeared unrelated to alterations in the top peripheral T cell clonotypes detected by TCRB sequencing. Immune responses induced by the vaccine were seen in about 93% of patients across multiple MHC alleles. PBMC samples for TCRB deep sequencing were selected based on availability. The authors stated that sample limitations prevented analyses of patient blood samples from being reproduced.

Preparation of the library involved the immunoSEQ multiplex PCR assay. Rearranged TCR beta chain sequences were amplified using the hsTCRB Kit according to the manufacturer's protocol. An Illumina MiSeq was used to sequence the TCRB libraries. For the original study's pipeline: The proprietary platform of the kit vendor was used for demultiplexing, trimming and gene mapping. In its TCRdb copy, this immuneACCESS table keeps in-frame sequences only and misses some clones. Where compared with another copy, unresolved V genes explain less than half of these, and the others have no known cause. V, J and clone size derive from that table, while D and trimming were established from the DNA sequence. The sample yields approximately 50,000 clones; around 80% were counted once. The top ten clones comprise about 5.2% of the sample. Reading the label with the study, this specimen's time point is: week 5, during vaccination. Every vaccine dose consisted of 300 ug of a 20-mer mutant IDH1 peptide in Montanide, administered subcutaneously together with topical imiquimod. Newly diagnosed WHO grade 3 or 4 IDH1-mutant astrocytomas showing loss of nuclear ATRX were present in the donors. The samples were drawn from NOA16, a multicentre, single-arm, open-label phase I trial in Germany that tested a mutant IDH1 peptide vaccine in humans for the first time. Genomic DNA for TCRB sequencing was extracted from EDTA blood using the DNeasy Blood and Tissue Kit.

V lost 3 bases and J lost 2 bases, and the count of bases not matched to a germline gene is 10. Via the germline V gene, CDR1 is SNHLY and CDR2 FYNNEI. Reading from cysteine to phenylalanine, the CDR3 counts 17 amino acids. Only the CDR3 region is kept as DNA, spanning 51 bases read in frame from base 1. This TCR was sampled from a man over 45 with glioma. The chain is made from TRBV2 and TRBJ1-2; 9 bases in the middle match TRBD1. This sample comprised PBMCs, obtained from a glioma patient whose treatment included an IDH1 peptide vaccine. The DNA sequence reads TGTGCCAGCAGTGAGTTCGCCCCGGGACAGGGAAACTATGGCTACACCTTC. Its amino acids are CASSEFAPGQGNYGYTF. Here the CDR3 is joined to the reference TRBV2 and TRBJ1-2 genes, and the full variable domain is: EPEVTQTPSHQVTQMGQEVILRCVPISNHLYFYWYRQILGQKVEFLVSFYNNEISEKSEIFDDQFSVERPDGSNFTLKIRSTKLEDSAMYFCASSEFAPGQGNYGYTFGSGTRLTVV.